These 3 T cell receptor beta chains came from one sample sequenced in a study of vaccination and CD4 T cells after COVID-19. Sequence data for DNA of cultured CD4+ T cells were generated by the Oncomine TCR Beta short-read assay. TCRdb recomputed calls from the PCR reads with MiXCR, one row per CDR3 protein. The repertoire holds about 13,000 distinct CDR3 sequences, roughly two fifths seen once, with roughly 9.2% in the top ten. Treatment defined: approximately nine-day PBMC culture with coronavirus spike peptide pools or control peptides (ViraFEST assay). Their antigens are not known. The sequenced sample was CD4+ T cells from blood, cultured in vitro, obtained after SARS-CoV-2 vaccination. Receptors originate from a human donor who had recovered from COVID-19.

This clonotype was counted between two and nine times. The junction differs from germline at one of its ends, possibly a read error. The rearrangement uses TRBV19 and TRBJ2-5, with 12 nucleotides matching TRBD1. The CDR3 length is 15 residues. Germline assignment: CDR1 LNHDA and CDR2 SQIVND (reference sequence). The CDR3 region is CASRIGDRGPETQYF. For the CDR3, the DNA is TGTGCCAGTCGTATCGGGGACAGGGGGCCGGAGACCCAGTACTTC.

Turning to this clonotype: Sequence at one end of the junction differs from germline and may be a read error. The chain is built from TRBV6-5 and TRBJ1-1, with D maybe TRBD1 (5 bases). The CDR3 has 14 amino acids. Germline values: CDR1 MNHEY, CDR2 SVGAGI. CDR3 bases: TGTGTCAGCAGTTACAGATCTAGGGGCCGGGAAGCTTTCTTT. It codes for CVSSYRSRGREAFF.

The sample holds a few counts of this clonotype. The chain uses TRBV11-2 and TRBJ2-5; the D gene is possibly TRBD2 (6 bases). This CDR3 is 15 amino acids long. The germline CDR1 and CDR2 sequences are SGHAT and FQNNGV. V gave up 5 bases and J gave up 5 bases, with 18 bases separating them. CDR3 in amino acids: CASSTRTGVGETQYF. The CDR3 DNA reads TGTGCCAGCAGCACACGAACGGGGGTCGGGGAGACCCAGTACTTC.